This is a list of T cell receptor beta chains from one sample in a study of response to subunit inactivated influenza vaccine. From the RT-PCR reads, TCRdb called clonotypes with MiXCR, one entry per CDR3 protein. Here the sample spans over 650,000 distinct CDR3 sequences, less than 20% being singletons. Sequenced material: PBMCs from blood, taken more than 4 days after vaccination. These receptors were taken from a man aged 45-65 years who received an inactivated influenza vaccine. Both conserved end residues are part of each CDR3. D genes are given only for firm matches. The size entry is marked missing in some rows and otherwise reads once, few, many or a size class.

clone size	V gene	J gene	CDR3 length	D gene	CDR3 DNA	CDR3 protein
many	TRBV29-1	TRBJ1-4	11	NA	TGCAGCGTTGAAGCCGGTGAAAAACTGTTTTTT	CSVEAGEKLFF
few	TRBV13	TRBJ2-6	18	TRBD2	TGTGCCAGCAGCGCGGAATGGGAGGGAGCATCTGGGGCCAACGTCCTGACTTTC	CASSAEWEGASGANVLTF
many	TRBV20-1	TRBJ2-5	14	NA	TGCAGTGCTAGAGCTCCAAGTGGGCAAGAGACCCAGTACTTC	CSARAPSGQETQYF
few	TRBV11-1	TRBJ2-4	21	TRBD2	TGTGCCAGCAGTCTTAGTTTACGAGGGACTAGCGGAACTTTAGCCAAAAACATTCAGTACTTC	CASSLSLRGTSGTLAKNIQYF
NA	TRBV7-2	TRBJ2-1	16	TRBD2	TGTGCCAGCAGCCGTTCCTTGGGGGGGAGTAGTGATGAGCAGTTCTTC	CASSRSLGGSSDEQFF
NA	TRBV7-9	TRBJ2-5	14	NA	TGTGCCAGCAGCTTACCCGGACGGCAAGAGACCCAGTACTTC	CASSLPGRQETQYF
many	TRBV12-3/TRBV12-4	TRBJ2-3	14	NA	TGTGCCAGCAGTTTATATAGGGTCACAGATACGCAGTATTTT	CASSLYRVTDTQYF
NA	TRBV5-1	TRBJ2-1	16	TRBD2	TGCGCCAGCAGCTTGGAGGCTAGCGGGAGAGGGAATGAGCAGTTCTTC	CASSLEASGRGNEQFF
many	TRBV5-1	TRBJ2-1	17	NA	TGCGCCAGCAGCCCGACCAGTCGAGTTACCTCCTACAATGAGCAGTTCTTC	CASSPTSRVTSYNEQFF
NA	TRBV20-1	TRBJ2-5	14	NA	TGCAGTGCTAGAGTGGGACGGTCGGTGGAGACCCAGTACTTC	CSARVGRSVETQYF
many	TRBV7-9	TRBJ1-1	15	NA	TGTGCCAGCAGCCGAGGGGCCGGGGCCGACACTGAAGCTTTCTTT	CASSRGAGADTEAFF
few	TRBV5-5	TRBJ1-6	16	NA	TGTGCCAGCAGCTTGTGGCCGGAGTCCTATAATTCACCCCTCCACTTT	CASSLWPESYNSPLHF
NA	TRBV5-1	TRBJ2-5	14	TRBD1	TGCGCCAGCAGCTTCGGGACAGAGAAAGAGACCCAGTACTTC	CASSFGTEKETQYF
many	TRBV7-2	TRBJ2-7	14	NA	TGTGCCAGCAGCTTGCATTCCTCCTCCTACGAGCAGTACTTC	CASSLHSSSYEQYF
NA	TRBV6-1	TRBJ2-7	14	TRBD1	TGTGCCAGCAGGCCGGACAGGGTAGGCTACGAGCAGTACTTC	CASRPDRVGYEQYF
NA	TRBV20-1	TRBJ2-3	15	TRBD2	TGCAGTGCTAGAGTCCTAGCGGGGAACACAGATACGCAGTATTTT	CSARVLAGNTDTQYF
few	TRBV6-5	TRBJ2-5	15	TRBD2	TGTGCCAGCAGTTACTCGCTAGCGGTCCAAGAGACCCAGTACTTC	CASSYSLAVQETQYF
NA	TRBV6-1	TRBJ2-7	14	NA	TGTGCCAGCAGTGCGCAGGGGTCTAGCTACGAGCAGTACTTC	CASSAQGSSYEQYF
NA	TRBV12-3/TRBV12-4	TRBJ2-1	16	NA	TGTGCCAGCAGTTTAGGTGGGAGGATCAGGTACAATGAGCAGTTCTTC	CASSLGGRIRYNEQFF
few	TRBV7-6	TRBJ1-1	16	NA	TGTGCCAGCAGCCCACTAAGGGGGGAAAGGAACACTGAAGCTTTCTTT	CASSPLRGERNTEAFF
few	TRBV4-3	TRBJ2-1	16	NA	TGCGCCAGCAGCCAAGATAGTTCTTCCTGGCAGAATGAGCAGTTCTTC	CASSQDSSSWQNEQFF
NA	TRBV20-1	TRBJ2-7	11	NA	TGCAGTGCCGCTCAGGCCTACGAGCAGTACTTC	CSAAQAYEQYF
few	TRBV15	TRBJ2-4	15	NA	TGTGCCACCAGCAGCCGGGACCCCGGTTTGGGCATTCAGTACTTC	CATSSRDPGLGIQYF
NA	TRBV5-1	TRBJ1-4	14	NA	TGCGCCAGCAGCCCCGCGGGGGATTCGGGAAAACTGTTTTTT	CASSPAGDSGKLFF
few	TRBV12-3/TRBV12-4	TRBJ2-1	14	NA	TGTGCCAGCTCCGCCTACGGGACCCCTTCTGAGCAGTTCTTC	CASSAYGTPSEQFF
few	TRBV5-1	TRBJ1-2	14	TRBD1	TGCGCCAGCAGCTTGGTGACAGGGAACTATGGCTACACCTTC	CASSLVTGNYGYTF
NA	TRBV29-1	TRBJ2-5	14	TRBD2	TGCAGCGTTGATCTCGGGCTAGCGGGGGAGACCCAGTACTTC	CSVDLGLAGETQYF
few	TRBV20-1	TRBJ2-5	12	NA	TGCAGTGCAACGGAAAGCCAAGAGACCCAGTACTTC	CSATESQETQYF
NA	TRBV6-1	TRBJ2-1	15	TRBD2	TGTGCCAGCAGTATAGCGGGGGGGCTCGGAGATGAGCAGTTCTTC	CASSIAGGLGDEQFF
few	TRBV29-1	TRBJ2-2	14	NA	TGCAGCGTTGCGGTGTGGGGGAACACCGGGGAGCTGTTTTTT	CSVAVWGNTGELFF
few	TRBV5-1	TRBJ2-7	14	NA	TGCGCCAGCAGCTTGGAGAGGTCCGGCTACGAGCAGTACTTC	CASSLERSGYEQYF
few	TRBV20-1	TRBJ2-1	15	TRBD2	TGCAGTGCTAGGACTAGCGGGAGGACCTACAATGAGCAGTTCTTC	CSARTSGRTYNEQFF
NA	TRBV7-8	TRBJ2-6	15	NA	TGTGCCAGCTCCTCAGGCCCCTCTGGGTCCAACGTCCTGACTTTC	CASSSGPSGSNVLTF
NA	TRBV10-3	TRBJ2-1	15	NA	TGTGCCATCAGTGAGTCGCCCGGGGGACACAATGAGCAGTTCTTC	CAISESPGGHNEQFF
NA	TRBV20-1	TRBJ2-2	13	NA	TGCAGTGCTAGGATCCCTACTACCGGGGAGCTGTTTTTT	CSARIPTTGELFF
NA	TRBV7-3	TRBJ2-6	14	NA	TGTGCCAGCAGCCCTCTTGCCGGGGCCAACGTCCTGACTTTC	CASSPLAGANVLTF
NA	TRBV7-2	TRBJ2-3	16	NA	TGTGCCAGCAGCTTAAGGGCCTCTCCGGTGACAGATACGCAGTATTTT	CASSLRASPVTDTQYF
few	TRBV12-3/TRBV12-4	TRBJ2-1	14	NA	TGTGCCAGCAGTTTGGCAGGGGAGATCGATGAGCAGTTCTTC	CASSLAGEIDEQFF
many	TRBV20-1	TRBJ2-5	14	TRBD2	TGCAGTGCTAGAGCCGGACTAGCGGGAGTAACCCAGTACTTC	CSARAGLAGVTQYF
few	TRBV7-2	TRBJ1-2	15	TRBD1	TGTGCCAGCAGCTATCAGGCAGGGGGCATCTATGGCTACACCTTC	CASSYQAGGIYGYTF
many	TRBV7-8	TRBJ1-6	13	TRBD1	TGTGCCAGCAGCTTACAGGGGGAATCACCCCTCCACTTT	CASSLQGESPLHF
few	TRBV20-1	TRBJ2-3	14	NA	TGCAGTGCTAGAGACTGGGGGCTCACAGATACGCAGTATTTT	CSARDWGLTDTQYF
few	TRBV7-2	TRBJ2-5	17	TRBD2	TGTGCCAGCAGTCAAGGTGGCCTAGCGGGATATTTGAAGACCCAGTACTTC	CASSQGGLAGYLKTQYF
few	TRBV10-2	TRBJ1-3	12	NA	TGCGCCTCTGGGGTTCTCGAAAACACCATATATTTT	CASGVLENTIYF
few	TRBV12-3/TRBV12-4	TRBJ2-1	11	NA	TGTGCCTCGGCCGGCCACAATGAGCAGTTCTTC	CASAGHNEQFF
few	TRBV18	TRBJ2-7	13	NA	TGTGCCAGCTCACCGGCAGGGCGTAACGAGCAGTACTTC	CASSPAGRNEQYF
NA	TRBV6-1	TRBJ2-6	17	TRBD1	TGTGCCAGCAGTGCCCAGGACAGGGGGACCTGGGCCAACGTCCTGACTTTC	CASSAQDRGTWANVLTF
few	TRBV20-1	TRBJ2-3	19	TRBD2	TGCAGTGCTAGAGATAGGTCGCTAGCGGGGGGGATAAGCACAGATACGCAGTATTTT	CSARDRSLAGGISTDTQYF
NA	TRBV12-3/TRBV12-4	TRBJ1-1	15	TRBD1	TGTGCCAGCAGTTTAGCCGGGACAGGGTACACTGAAGCTTTCTTT	CASSLAGTGYTEAFF
NA	TRBV10-2	TRBJ1-5	14	NA	TGCGCCAGCAGTGCGGGGCGTCGTAATCAGCCCCAGCATTTT	CASSAGRRNQPQHF
few	TRBV7-2	TRBJ2-5	16	TRBD2	TGTGCCAGCAGCTCCATTGCGGGAGGATCTCGGGAGACCCAGTACTTC	CASSSIAGGSRETQYF
NA	TRBV28	TRBJ2-7	13	NA	TGTGCCAGCAGTTCGATACAGGGCCGAGCAGAATACTTC	CASSSIQGRAEYF
few	TRBV7-2	TRBJ2-7	16	TRBD1	TGTGCCAGCAGCCCCTCTCGGGACAGACTCCCCTACGAGCAGTACTTC	CASSPSRDRLPYEQYF
few	TRBV29-1	TRBJ2-3	15	TRBD1	TGCAGCGTTGGGGAAAACAGGGGTCTCCCAGATACGCAGTATTTT	CSVGENRGLPDTQYF
few	TRBV12-3/TRBV12-4	TRBJ2-1	13	NA	TGTGCCAGCAGTTCCAGAGGGCTGAATGAGCAGTTCTTC	CASSSRGLNEQFF